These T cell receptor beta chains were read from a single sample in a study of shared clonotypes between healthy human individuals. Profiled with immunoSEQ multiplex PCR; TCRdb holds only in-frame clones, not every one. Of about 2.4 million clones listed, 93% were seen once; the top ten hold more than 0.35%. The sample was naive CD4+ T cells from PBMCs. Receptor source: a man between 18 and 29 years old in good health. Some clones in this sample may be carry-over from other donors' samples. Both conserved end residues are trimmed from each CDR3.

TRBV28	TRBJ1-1	ASSPPLRGGTEAF
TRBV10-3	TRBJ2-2	AIRESGQLNTGELF
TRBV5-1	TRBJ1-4	ASSIAATNEKLF
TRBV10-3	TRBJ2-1	AITPSGDYNEQF
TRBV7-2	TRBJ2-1	ASSLGLAQNNEQF
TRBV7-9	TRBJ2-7	ASSPLLSYEQY
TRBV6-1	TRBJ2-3	ASSGQGGDTQY
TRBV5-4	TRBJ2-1	ASSTNNEQF
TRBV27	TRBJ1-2	ATAPAGRNYGYT
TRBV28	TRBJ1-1	ASRAGSPTEAF
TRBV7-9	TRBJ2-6	ASSLAWRSGANVLT
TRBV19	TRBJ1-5	ASSILTTGLDSNQPQH
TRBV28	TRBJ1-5	ASSYTGDNQPQH
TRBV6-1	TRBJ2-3	ASKMRGTDTQY
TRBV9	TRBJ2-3	ASSVAGASTDTQY
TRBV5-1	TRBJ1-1	ASSFKTGGTEAF
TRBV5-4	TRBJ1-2	ASSFSSSTIMGGYT
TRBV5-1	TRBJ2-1	ASSPKTGGTYNEQF
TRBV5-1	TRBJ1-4	ASSLGGAFLNEKLF
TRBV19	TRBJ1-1	ASSRGLWMENTEAF
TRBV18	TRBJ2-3	ASSPMPAGDTQY
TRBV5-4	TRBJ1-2	ASTLGPLEEGYT
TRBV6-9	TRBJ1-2	ASSYYVGSFYGYT
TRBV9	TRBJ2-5	ASSVAASGGGLQETQY
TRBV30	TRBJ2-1	AWSAGQGKHEQF
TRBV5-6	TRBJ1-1	ASSLKQGLVTEAF